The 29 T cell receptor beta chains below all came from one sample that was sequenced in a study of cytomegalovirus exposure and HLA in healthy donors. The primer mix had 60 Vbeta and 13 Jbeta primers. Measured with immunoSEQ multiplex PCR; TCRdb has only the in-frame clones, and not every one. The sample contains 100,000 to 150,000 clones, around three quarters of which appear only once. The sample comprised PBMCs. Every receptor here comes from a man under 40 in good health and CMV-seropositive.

The CDR3 sequence: CTSSPKTFGSGHEQYF. The CDR3 nucleotides read TGCACCAGCAGCCCCAAGACCTTCGGTTCAGGCCACGAGCAGTACTTC. The V gene is TRBV1, the J gene TRBJ2-7; TRBD1 was called by the table and not checked on the DNA. TRBV1 is annotated as a pseudogene. The CDR3 sequence is 16 residues long.

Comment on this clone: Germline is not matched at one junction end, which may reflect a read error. The CDR3 sequence is CASGYPAWADF. The CDR3 nucleotides read TGTGCTAGTGGCTACCCGGCCTGGGCAGATTTT. The J gene is TRBJ2-3, the V gene TRBV12-5; D gene ambiguous. The germline V gene encodes CDR1 LGHNT and CDR2 FRNRAP. This CDR3 comprises 11 residues.

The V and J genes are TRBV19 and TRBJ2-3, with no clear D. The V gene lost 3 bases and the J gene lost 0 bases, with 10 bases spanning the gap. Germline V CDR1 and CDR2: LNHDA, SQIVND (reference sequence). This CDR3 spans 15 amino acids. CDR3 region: CASSIGPESTDTQYF. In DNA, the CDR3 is TGTGCCAGTAGTATTGGGCCAGAAAGCACAGATACGCAGTATTTT.

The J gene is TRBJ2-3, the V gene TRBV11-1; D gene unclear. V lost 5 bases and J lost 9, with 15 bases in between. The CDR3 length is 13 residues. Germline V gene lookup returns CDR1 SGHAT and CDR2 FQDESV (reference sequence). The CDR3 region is CASSLNHVGTQYF. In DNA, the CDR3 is TGTGCCAGCAGCCTAAACCACGTCGGGACGCAGTATTTT.

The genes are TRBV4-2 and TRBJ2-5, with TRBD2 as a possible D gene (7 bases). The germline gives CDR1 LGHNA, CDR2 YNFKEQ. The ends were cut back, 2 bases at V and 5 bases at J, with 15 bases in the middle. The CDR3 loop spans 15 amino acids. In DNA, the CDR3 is TGTGCCAGCAGCCAAAGGGGGAGGGGACGGGAGACCCAGTACTTC. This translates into CASSQRGRGRETQYF.

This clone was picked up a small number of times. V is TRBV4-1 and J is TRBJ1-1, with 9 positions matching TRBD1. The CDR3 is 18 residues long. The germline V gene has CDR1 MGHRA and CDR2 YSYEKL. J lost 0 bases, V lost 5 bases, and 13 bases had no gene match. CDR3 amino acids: CASSLRRDRDLLNTEAFF. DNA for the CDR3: TGCGCCAGCAGCTTACGCCGGGACAGGGACCTTCTGAACACTGAAGCTTTCTTT.

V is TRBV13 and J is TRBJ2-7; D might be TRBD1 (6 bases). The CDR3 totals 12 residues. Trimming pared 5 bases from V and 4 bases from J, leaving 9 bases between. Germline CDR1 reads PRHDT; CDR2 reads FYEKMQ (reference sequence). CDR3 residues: CASSQGSYEQYF. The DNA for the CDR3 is TGTGCCAGCAGCCAGGGGAGTTACGAGCAGTACTTC.

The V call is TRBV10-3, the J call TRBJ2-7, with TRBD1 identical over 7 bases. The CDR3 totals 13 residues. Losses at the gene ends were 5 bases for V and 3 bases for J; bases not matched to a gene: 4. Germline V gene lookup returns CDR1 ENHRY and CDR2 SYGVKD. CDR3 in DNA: TGTGCCATCAGTTCAGGGGGAGACTACGAGCAGTACTTC. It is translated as CAISSGGDYEQYF.

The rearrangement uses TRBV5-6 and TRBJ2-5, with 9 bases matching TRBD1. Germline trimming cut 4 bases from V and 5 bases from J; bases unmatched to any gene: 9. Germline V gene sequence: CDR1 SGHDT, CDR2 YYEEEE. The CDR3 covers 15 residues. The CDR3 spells CASSKRTGAKETQYF. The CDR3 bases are TGTGCCAGCAGCAAACGGACAGGGGCAAAGGAGACCCAGTACTTC.

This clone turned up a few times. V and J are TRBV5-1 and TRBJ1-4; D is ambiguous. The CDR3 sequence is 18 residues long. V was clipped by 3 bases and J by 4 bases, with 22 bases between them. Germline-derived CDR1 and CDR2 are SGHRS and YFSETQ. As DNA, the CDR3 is TGCGCCAGCAGCTCGGAGCCTCTGGGTCGAAGTATTAATGAAAAACTGTTTTTT. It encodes CASSSEPLGRSINEKLFF. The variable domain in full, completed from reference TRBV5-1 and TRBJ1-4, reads KAGVTQTPRYLIKTRGQQVTLSCSPISGHRSVSWYQQTPGQGLQFLFEYFSETQRNKGNFPGRFSGRQFSNSRSEMNVSTLELGDSALYLCASSSEPLGRSINEKLFFGSGTQLSVL.

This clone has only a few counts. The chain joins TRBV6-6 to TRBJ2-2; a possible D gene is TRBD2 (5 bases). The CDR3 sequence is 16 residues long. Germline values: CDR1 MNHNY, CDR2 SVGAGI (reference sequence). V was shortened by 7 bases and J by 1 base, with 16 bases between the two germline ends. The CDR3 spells CASTSPDGENTGELFF. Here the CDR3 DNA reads TGTGCCAGCACCTCTCCGGACGGGGAGAACACCGGGGAGCTGTTTTTT.

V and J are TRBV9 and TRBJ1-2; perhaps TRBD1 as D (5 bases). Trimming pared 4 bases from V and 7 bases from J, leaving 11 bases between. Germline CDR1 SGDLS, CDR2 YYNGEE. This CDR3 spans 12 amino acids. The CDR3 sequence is CASSPREAGYTF. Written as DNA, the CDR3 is TGTGCCAGCAGCCCCAGGGAGGCTGGCTACACCTTC.

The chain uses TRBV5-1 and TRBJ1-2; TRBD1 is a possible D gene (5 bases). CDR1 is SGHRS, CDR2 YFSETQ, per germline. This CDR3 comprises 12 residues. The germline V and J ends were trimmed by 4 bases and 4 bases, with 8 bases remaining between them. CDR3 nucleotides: TGCGCCAGCAGCCCCGACAGCTATGGCTACACCTTC. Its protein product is CASSPDSYGYTF.

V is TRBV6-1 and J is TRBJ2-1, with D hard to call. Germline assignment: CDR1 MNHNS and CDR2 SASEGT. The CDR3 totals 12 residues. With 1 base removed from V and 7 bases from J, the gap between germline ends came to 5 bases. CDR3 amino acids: CASSEGRNEQFF. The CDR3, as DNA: TGTGCCAGCAGTGAAGGGCGGAATGAGCAGTTCTTC.

This CDR3 is CASSRSSSRGTDTQYF. CDR3 coding DNA: TGTGCCAGCAGTAGATCCTCCTCCAGGGGAACAGATACGCAGTATTTT. The chain recombines TRBV6-6 with TRBJ2-3, with D tentatively TRBD1 (6 bases). Germline CDR1 is MNHNY and CDR2 is SVGAGI (reference sequence). The CDR3 spans 16 residues. Trimming removed 5 bases at V and 3 bases at J, with 18 bases between.

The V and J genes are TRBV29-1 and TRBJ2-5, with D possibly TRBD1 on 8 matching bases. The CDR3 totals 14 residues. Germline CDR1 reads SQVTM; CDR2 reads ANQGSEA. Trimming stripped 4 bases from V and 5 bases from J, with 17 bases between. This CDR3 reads CSVVRTGRVETQYF. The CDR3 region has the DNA TGCAGCGTTGTAAGGACAGGGAGGGTCGAGACCCAGTACTTC.

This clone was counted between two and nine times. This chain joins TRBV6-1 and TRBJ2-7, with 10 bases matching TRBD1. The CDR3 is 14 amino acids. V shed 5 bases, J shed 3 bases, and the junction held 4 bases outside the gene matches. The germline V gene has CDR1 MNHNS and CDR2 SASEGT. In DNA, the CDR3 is TGTGCCAGCAGTTATTGGACAGGGGGCTACGAGCAGTACTTC. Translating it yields CASSYWTGGYEQYF.

The CDR3 DNA reads as TGTGCCAGCAGTTGGGGGACAGGAAAAGCTGAAGCTTTCTTT. This encodes CASSWGTGKAEAFF. The chain employs TRBV6-6 and TRBJ1-1, with 8 bases matching TRBD1. Germline CDR1 MNHNY, CDR2 SVGAGI (reference sequence). V trimming: 4 bases; J trimming: 6 bases; junction bases outside the gene matches: 7. The CDR3 consists of 14 residues.

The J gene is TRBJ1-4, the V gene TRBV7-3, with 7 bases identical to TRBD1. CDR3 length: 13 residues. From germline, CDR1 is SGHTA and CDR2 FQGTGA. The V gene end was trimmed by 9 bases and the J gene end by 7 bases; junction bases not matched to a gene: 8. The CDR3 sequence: CARRDSRGEKLFF. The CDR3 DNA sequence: TGTGCCAGGCGGGACAGTCGAGGTGAAAAACTGTTTTTT.

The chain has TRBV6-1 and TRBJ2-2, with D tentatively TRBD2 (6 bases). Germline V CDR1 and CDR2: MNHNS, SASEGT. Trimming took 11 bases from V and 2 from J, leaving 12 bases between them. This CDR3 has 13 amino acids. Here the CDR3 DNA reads TGTGCCGGGGGGACGGTCAACACCGGGGAGCTGTTTTTT. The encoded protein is CAGGTVNTGELFF.

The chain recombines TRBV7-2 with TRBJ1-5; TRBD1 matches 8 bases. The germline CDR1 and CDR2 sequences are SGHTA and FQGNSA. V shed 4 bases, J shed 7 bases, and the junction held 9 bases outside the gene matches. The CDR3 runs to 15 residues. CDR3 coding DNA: TGTGCCAGCAGCTCAAGGACAGGGCCGGGGCAGCCCCAGCATTTT. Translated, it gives CASSSRTGPGQPQHF.

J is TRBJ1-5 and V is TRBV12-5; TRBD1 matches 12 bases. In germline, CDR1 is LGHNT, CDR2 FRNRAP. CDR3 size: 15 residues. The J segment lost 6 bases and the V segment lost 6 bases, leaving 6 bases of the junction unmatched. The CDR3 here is CASGPGTGGTQPQHF. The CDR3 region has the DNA TGTGCTAGTGGCCCCGGGACAGGGGGCACTCAGCCCCAGCATTTT.

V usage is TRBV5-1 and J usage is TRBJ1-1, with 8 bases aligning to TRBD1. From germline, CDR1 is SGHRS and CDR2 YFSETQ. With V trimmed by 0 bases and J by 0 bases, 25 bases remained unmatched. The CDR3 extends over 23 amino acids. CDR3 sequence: CASSLGDRTVGTDTKSLNTEAFF. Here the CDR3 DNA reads TGCGCCAGCAGCTTGGGGGACAGGACAGTGGGGACAGACACAAAATCTTTGAACACTGAAGCTTTCTTT.

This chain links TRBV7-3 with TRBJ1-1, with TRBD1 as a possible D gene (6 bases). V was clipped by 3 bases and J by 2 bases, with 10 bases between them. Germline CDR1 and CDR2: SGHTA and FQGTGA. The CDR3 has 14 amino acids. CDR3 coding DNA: TGTGCCAGCAGCTTGACAGGATTAAACACTGAAGCTTTCTTT. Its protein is CASSLTGLNTEAFF.

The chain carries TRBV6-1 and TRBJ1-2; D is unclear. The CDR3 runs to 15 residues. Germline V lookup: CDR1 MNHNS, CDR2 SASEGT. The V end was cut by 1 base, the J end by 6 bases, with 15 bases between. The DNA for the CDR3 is TGTGCCAGCAGTGAAGTAGGGATAGCGGGGAATGGCTACACCTTC. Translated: CASSEVGIAGNGYTF.

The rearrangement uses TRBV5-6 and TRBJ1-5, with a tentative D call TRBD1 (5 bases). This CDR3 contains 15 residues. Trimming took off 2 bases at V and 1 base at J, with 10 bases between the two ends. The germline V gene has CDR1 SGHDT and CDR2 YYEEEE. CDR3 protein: CASSFWGWSNQPQHF. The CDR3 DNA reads TGTGCCAGCAGCTTCTGGGGCTGGAGCAATCAGCCCCAGCATTTT. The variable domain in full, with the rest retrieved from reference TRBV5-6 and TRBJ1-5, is DAGVTQSPTHLIKTRGQQVTLRCSPKSGHDTVSWYQQALGQGPQFIFQYYEEEERQRGNFPDRFSGHQFPNYSSELNVNALLLGDSALYLCASSFWGWSNQPQHFGDGTRLSIL.

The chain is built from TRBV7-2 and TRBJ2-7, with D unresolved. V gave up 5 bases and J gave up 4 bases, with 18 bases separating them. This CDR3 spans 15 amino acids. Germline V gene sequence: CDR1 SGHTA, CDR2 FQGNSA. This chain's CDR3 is CASSHGRRIIYEQYF. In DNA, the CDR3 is TGTGCCAGCAGCCATGGGCGCCGGATCATATACGAGCAGTACTTC.

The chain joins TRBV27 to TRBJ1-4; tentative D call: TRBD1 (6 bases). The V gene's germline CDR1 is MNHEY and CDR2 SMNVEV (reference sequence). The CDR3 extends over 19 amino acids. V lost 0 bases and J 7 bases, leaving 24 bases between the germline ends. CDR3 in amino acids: CASSLSMPGGAGWGEKLFF. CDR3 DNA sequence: TGTGCCAGCAGTTTATCGATGCCGGGGGGCGCGGGGTGGGGTGAAAAACTGTTTTTT.

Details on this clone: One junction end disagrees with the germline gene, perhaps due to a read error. The CDR3 sequence is CSSSPGGGNEQFF. CDR3 coding DNA: TGTTCCAGCAGCCCGGGCGGGGGAAATGAGCAGTTCTTC. The chain couples TRBV7-9 to TRBJ2-1, with 7 nucleotides matching TRBD2. The V gene's germline CDR1 is SEHNR and CDR2 FQNEAQ (reference sequence). The CDR3 length is 13 residues.